This TCR beta chain was observed in a study of shared clonotypes between healthy human individuals. As for the study in general: Used for every donor were three CD4 naive, three CD4 memory, two CD8 naive and one CD8 memory plate. Broader study findings: Sampling involved blood alone; tissue repertoires likely differ. Depth was large, yet rarefaction showed that sorted-subset sequencing was incomplete.

Notes on this clone: Antigen: not known.

Genomic DNA of every subset was divided equally among multiple immunoSEQ plates. The table came from immunoSEQ multiplex PCR; TCRdb's copy has only in-frame clones and leaves some out. The sample holds about 660,000 clones, about 74% seen once. The CDR3 runs 14 residues. CDR1 and CDR2 (germline): MNHEY, SVGAGI. Trimming took 5 bases from V and 5 from J; bases not matched to a gene: 9. The sequence was collected from a woman in her twenties or thirties in good health. The sample taken for sequencing was memory CD4+ T cells sorted from blood. Subset given: CD45RA-negative fraction. The V gene is TRBV6-5, the J gene TRBJ2-7, with TRBD1 identical over 7 bases. CDR3 in amino acids: CASSIRQGSHEQYF. CDR3 in DNA: TGTGCCAGCAGTATCCGACAGGGATCCCACGAGCAGTACTTC.